This T cell receptor (beta chain) comes out of a study of shared clonotypes between healthy human individuals. Method: immunoSEQ multiplex PCR; TCRdb's copy keeps in-frame clones and lacks some. The sample has about 1 million clones, about 75% seen once; the top ten hold approximately 1.5%. Overall study findings and caveats: Generally, estimated richness proved larger in naive subsets than it did in memory subsets.

Notes on this clone: The antigen is undetermined.

The sequencing sample was made of memory CD4+ T cells sorted from blood. Subset noted: CD45RA-negative fraction. The source of this sequence is a man aged 18 to 30 in good health.

Written as DNA, the CDR3 is TGTGCCAGCAGCTTAGGACTTCTAGCGGCCCTCACAGATACGCAGTATTTT. Translation: CASSLGLLAALTDTQYF. This sequence joins TRBV7-2 and TRBJ2-3, with TRBD2 matching 7 bases. The germline V gene has CDR1 SGHTA and CDR2 FQGNSA. CDR3 length: 17 amino acids. The V segment lost 1 base and the J segment 2 bases; nucleotides outside the gene matches: 9.